These 20 T cell receptor beta chains were all obtained from the same sample, sequenced in a study of vaccination and CD4 T cells after COVID-19. Treatment indicated: approximately nine-day PBMC culture with coronavirus spike peptide pools or control peptides (ViraFEST assay). For these TCRs, the target antigens are not known. Cultured CD4+ T cells had their DNA profiled by the Oncomine TCR Beta short-read assay. Using its own MiXCR run on the PCR reads, TCRdb lists one record per CDR3 protein. Of about 20,000 distinct CDR3 sequences in the sample, 35% to 45% were seen once. The sample here was CD4+ T cells from blood, cultured in vitro, taken before SARS-CoV-2 vaccination. All receptors come from a human donor who received a COVID-19 vaccine.

V and J are TRBV12-3 or TRBV12-4 and TRBJ2-3; 10 bases line up with TRBD2. The CDR3 totals 14 residues. The trim removed 7 bases at V and 2 bases at J, leaving 3 bases unmatched. CDR3 DNA sequence: TGTGCCAGCACCCTAGCGGGGGTCACAGATACGCAGTATTTT. Translation: CASTLAGVTDTQYF.

There are a few counts of this clonotype. The chain has TRBV6-1 and TRBJ2-5, with TRBD2 matching 11 bases. Unmatched junction bases numbered 14, after V lost 6 bases and J lost 5 bases. The CDR3 spans 17 residues. The germline V gene encodes CDR1 MNHNS and CDR2 SASEGT. CDR3 region: CASSRPGLAGGLETQYF. CDR3 bases: TGTGCCAGCAGCCGCCCCGGGTTAGCGGGGGGGTTGGAGACCCAGTACTTC.

There are a few counts of this clonotype. The chain couples TRBV2 to TRBJ1-6; D unclear. The CDR3 is 17 amino acids. Looked up from germline, CDR1 is SNHLY and CDR2 is FYNNEI. V lost 6 bases, J lost 2 bases, and 17 bases lay in between. The CDR3 reads CASSRRAGRAYNSPLHF. The CDR3 nucleotides are TGTGCCAGCAGCCGAAGGGCAGGTAGAGCCTATAATTCACCCCTCCACTTT.

The V call is TRBV14, the J call TRBJ1-6; a weak D match, TRBD1 (5 bases). The CDR3 is 14 amino acids. V lost 1 base to trimming and J lost 8 bases, with 9 bases between them. In germline, CDR1 is SGHDN, CDR2 FVKESK. CDR3 loop: CASSQATDHSPLHF. CDR3 nucleotides: TGTGCCAGCAGCCAAGCGACAGACCATTCACCCCTCCACTTT.

The chain carries TRBV24-1 and TRBJ2-3; possibly TRBD1 for D (6 bases). This CDR3 contains 16 residues. V lost 2 bases to trimming and J lost 4 bases, with 15 bases between them. Germline V CDR1 and CDR2: KGHDR, SFDVKD. This chain's CDR3 is CATSDSGDVGADTQYF. CDR3 DNA: TGTGCCACCAGTGATTCAGGGGATGTGGGCGCAGATACGCAGTATTTT.

The gene calls are TRBV5-4 and TRBJ2-1; TRBD1 matches at 8 bases. CDR3 size: 16 residues. J gave up 4 bases and V 0 bases, and 6 bases lay outside the gene matches. CDR1 and CDR2 (germline): SGHNT, YYREEE (reference sequence). CDR3 sequence (DNA): TGTGCCAGCAGCTTGGCTGGCCAGGGGGCTTACAATGAGCAGTTCTTC. Translation gives CASSLAGQGAYNEQFF.

This clonotype was counted a few times. This sequence joins TRBV2 and TRBJ1-3; D not resolved. The CDR3 extends over 15 amino acids. Germline CDR1 is SNHLY and CDR2 is FYNNEI. Trimming cost V 0 bases and J 3 bases, with 9 bases left between them. CDR3 DNA sequence: TGTGCCAGCAGTGAAGCGTTAGGGATTGGAAACACCATATATTTT. This sequence encodes CASSEALGIGNTIYF.

This clonotype was counted a single time. The J gene is TRBJ1-4, the V gene TRBV6-5; D not resolved. Germline lookup yields CDR1 MNHEY and CDR2 SVGAGI. The CDR3 runs 16 residues. Trimming pared 0 bases from V and 4 bases from J, leaving 12 bases between. The DNA of the CDR3 is TGTGCCAGCAGTTACTCGCCACAGCGGTATAATGAAAAACTGTTTTTT. It specifies CASSYSPQRYNEKLFF.

This clonotype has a handful of counts. The chain joins TRBV21-1 to TRBJ1-1; the table's D call of TRBD1 was not tested on the DNA. TRBV21-1 represents a pseudogene. The CDR3 runs 14 residues. The CDR3 here is CASRDRGSETEAFF. In DNA form, the CDR3 reads TGTGCCAGCAGGGACCGGGGGAGCGAGACTGAAGCTTTCTTT.

The count of this clonotype is one. The chain couples TRBV28 to TRBJ1-5, with D tentatively TRBD1 (5 bases). The length of the CDR3 is 17 residues. In germline, CDR1 is MDHEN, CDR2 SYDVKM. The ends were cut back, 8 bases at V and 2 bases at J, with 22 bases in the middle. CDR3 bases: TGTGCCAGCCGAACAGGTAGCCGACGGATTGGCAATCAGCCCCAGCATTTT. It encodes CASRTGSRRIGNQPQHF.

This clonotype was seen a few times. The V call is TRBV20-1, the J call TRBJ2-7, with TRBD1 matching over 8 bases. The germline V gene encodes CDR1 DFQATT and CDR2 SNEGSKA (reference sequence). CDR3 length equals 13 residues. V trimming: 6 bases; J trimming: 5 bases; junction bases outside the gene matches: 9. As DNA, the CDR3 is TGCAGTGCCGCGACAGGGGTTCGCCACGAGCAGTACTTC. It yields the protein CSAATGVRHEQYF.

This chain joins TRBV6-2 or TRBV6-3 and TRBJ2-7, with D uncertain. There are 14 residues in the CDR3. Trimming pared 0 bases from V and 3 bases from J, leaving 9 bases between. Germline CDR1 is MNHEY and CDR2 is SVGEGT. The CDR3 is CASSYSKRSYEQYF. Here the CDR3 DNA reads TGTGCCAGCAGTTACTCGAAGAGGAGCTACGAGCAGTACTTC.

The gene calls are TRBV2 and TRBJ2-3, with 12 positions matching TRBD1. There are 15 residues in the CDR3. The J segment lost 5 bases and the V segment lost 4 bases, leaving 4 bases of the junction unmatched. Germline CDR1 and CDR2: SNHLY and FYNNEI. CDR3 sequence reads: CASSAGTGGLDTQYF. CDR3 DNA sequence: TGTGCCAGCAGTGCCGGGACAGGGGGCCTAGATACGCAGTATTTT. The full variable domain, rest sourced from reference TRBV2 and TRBJ2-3, is EPEVTQTPSHQVTQMGQEVILRCVPISNHLYFYWYRQILGQKVEFLVSFYNNEISEKSEIFDDQFSVERPDGSNFTLKIRSTKLEDSAMYFCASSAGTGGLDTQYFGPGTRLTVL.

V and J are TRBV19 and TRBJ2-2; 7 bases are shared with TRBD1. The CDR3 sequence is 14 residues long. Germline lookup yields CDR1 LNHDA and CDR2 SQIVND (reference sequence). The CDR3 DNA sequence: TGTGCGTGCAGACAGGGTCGAAACACCGGGGAGCTGTTTTTT. Protein: CACRQGRNTGELFF.

The chain joins TRBV5-3 to TRBJ2-7; perhaps D is TRBD1 or TRBD2 (5 bases each). TRBV5-3 is identified as an open reading frame with a role that is uncertain. V shed 8 bases and J shed 0 bases, with 21 bases lying between them. This CDR3 spans 16 amino acids. The CDR3: CASSPEVGADSYEQYF. The CDR3 bases are TGTGCCAGCAGCCCGGAGGTTGGGGCGGACTCCTACGAGCAGTACTTC.

This clonotype was counted a few times. The chain carries TRBV6-1 and TRBJ2-1, with 10 bases lining up with TRBD2. CDR1 and CDR2 (germline): MNHNS, SASEGT. Unmatched junction bases numbered 8, after V lost 9 bases and J lost 9 bases. This CDR3 is built from 13 residues. In DNA form, the CDR3 reads TGTGCCAGAAGGACTAGCGGAGCCGCTGAGCAGTTCTTC. Translating it yields CARRTSGAAEQFF.

V gene TRBV10-3 combines with J gene TRBJ2-6, with 8 positions matching TRBD1. Germline CDR1 and CDR2: ENHRY and SYGVKD. The CDR3 sequence is 16 residues long. V was clipped by 10 bases and J by 3 bases; unmatched bases: 11. DNA for the CDR3: TGTGCCACAACGGCAGGGGGCGCAGGTGGGGCCAACGTCCTGACTTTC. Its protein is CATTAGGAGGANVLTF.

About this clonotype: The junction departs from the called germline gene at one end, perhaps through a read error. The rearrangement links TRBV6-1 to TRBJ1-6; 9 bases map to TRBD1. Germline loops: CDR1 MNHNS, CDR2 SASEGT. This CDR3 spans 14 amino acids. CDR3: CASTSDRGNSPPHF. The CDR3, as DNA: TGTGCCAGCACATCGGACAGGGGTAATTCACCCCCCCACTTT.

This clonotype occurred a few times. This chain connects TRBV19 to TRBJ2-5, with TRBD1 as a possible D gene (6 bases). Trimming left V 4 bases short and J 2 bases short, with 11 bases between. The CDR3 loop spans 14 amino acids. Germline V gives CDR1 LNHDA, CDR2 SQIVND (reference sequence). The CDR3 region has the DNA TGTGCCAGTAGTACGACAGGCGCTCAAGAGACCCAGTACTTC. Its translation: CASSTTGAQETQYF.

The chain uses TRBV10-3 and TRBJ2-3; D gene unclear. The CDR3 runs to 11 residues. V lost 7 bases, J lost 4 bases, and 6 bases lay in between. CDR1 and CDR2 from the germline V gene are ENHRY and SYGVKD. CDR3 loop: CAITTADTQYF. DNA for the CDR3: TGTGCCATCACGACGGCAGATACGCAGTATTTT.